This TCR beta chain is from a study of CXCR3-negative and CXCR3-positive naive CD8 T cells. A CD45RO-CCR7+CD27+CD95- profile was what naive CD8+ T cells displayed. CDR1 and CDR2 from the germline V gene are SGHRS and YFSETQ. The CDR3 spans 15 residues. The study, taken as a whole, reports: With CXCR3 expression partially decreased after cryopreservation, most assays relied on fresh PBMCs. TRB CDR3 hydrophobicity was greater in CXCR3-positive naive cells than in CXCR3-negative naive cells.

Concerning this clonotype itself: Its antigen is unknown.

It was by 5' RACE with UMI labels that the TRB cDNA libraries were prepared. TCRdb reworked the 5' RACE reads into one entry per CDR3 protein, no DNA. Recorded for this sample: tens of thousands of distinct CDR3 sequences. The chain uses TRBV5-1 and TRBJ2-7; the D gene TCRdb calls, TRBD1, cannot be checked with no DNA. The receptor was derived from a human donor in good health. Some clones in this sample may be carry-over from other donors' samples. Specimen: naive CXCR3+ CD8+ T cells from blood. The subset: CD45RO-CCR7+CD27+CD95- naive CD8+ T cells expressing CXCR3 (TNR3+). The CDR3 is CASSLLTGGTYEQYF.